Each of the 13 T cell receptor beta chains below was sequenced from the same sample in a study of blood T cell repertoires in COVID-19. Libraries were prepared by immunoSEQ multiplex PCR; TCRdb keeps only in-frame clonotypes and omits some of them. The sample has around 30,000 clones, 90% seen once. Material for sequencing was peripheral blood. The receptors come from a man older than 75 with acute or convalescent COVID-19.

This sequence joins TRBV7-6 and TRBJ2-6; D might be TRBD1 (5 bases). Trimming removed 5 bases from V and 2 bases from J, with 10 bases in between. Per the germline V gene, CDR1 is SGHVS and CDR2 is FNYEAQ. The CDR3 has 15 residues. In DNA form, the CDR3 reads TGTGCCAGCAGCCCTCAGGGTACTGGGGCCAACGTCCTGACTTTC. Protein: CASSPQGTGANVLTF.

This clone was observed once. The gene calls are TRBV3-1 (or the pseudogene TRBV3-2) and TRBJ2-5; tentatively, D is TRBD1 (5 bases). Looked up from germline, CDR1 is LGHDT and CDR2 is YNNKEL (reference sequence). CDR3 length equals 15 residues. V lost 4 bases, J lost 4 bases, and 16 bases lay in between. CDR3: CASSLQGSLGETQYF. The CDR3, as DNA: TGTGCCAGCAGCCTCCAGGGCAGTTTGGGAGAGACCCAGTACTTC.

This chain connects TRBV9 to TRBJ2-2, with D perhaps matching TRBD1 (5 bases). Per the germline V gene, CDR1 is SGDLS and CDR2 is YYNGEE. The germline V and J ends were trimmed by 0 bases and 2 bases, with 5 bases remaining between them. The CDR3 covers 14 residues. The CDR3, as DNA: TGTGCCAGCAGCGTAGGGACAAACACCGGGGAGCTGTTTTTT. This sequence encodes CASSVGTNTGELFF. Full variable domain (remainder filled in from reference TRBV9 and TRBJ2-2): DSGVTQTPKHLITATGQRVTLRCSPRSGDLSVYWYQQSLDQGLQFLIQYYNGEERAKGNILERFSAQQFPDLHSELNLSSLELGDSALYFCASSVGTNTGELFFGEGSRLTVL.

The genes are TRBV11-2 and TRBJ2-1, with 9 bases fitting TRBD1. CDR1 is SGHAT and CDR2 is FQNNGV in the germline V gene. After removal of 5 bases from V and 2 bases from J, the junction contained 4 bases not matched to a gene. CDR3 size: 15 residues. DNA for the CDR3: TGTGCCAGCAGCACGGGACAGGGAACCTACAATGAGCAGTTCTTC. Protein sequence: CASSTGQGTYNEQFF.

V is TRBV4-2 and J is TRBJ2-2; 7 bases fit TRBD2. Germline V lookup: CDR1 LGHNA, CDR2 YNFKEQ. V lost 4 bases, J lost 4 bases, and 3 bases stayed unmatched. This CDR3 comprises 14 residues. The CDR3 reads CASSRGRGTGELFF. CDR3 nucleotides: TGTGCCAGCAGCCGGGGGAGGGGCACCGGGGAGCTGTTTTTT.

Of note for this clone: One end of the junction does not line up with germline, which may come from a read error. The rearrangement uses TRBV4-2 and TRBJ1-2, with 9 bases fitting TRBD1. Per the germline V gene, CDR1 is LGHNA and CDR2 is YNFKEQ. The CDR3 extends over 18 amino acids. The CDR3 loop is CASSQVRGQGDSSYRYTF. The CDR3 bases are TGTGCCAGCAGCCAAGTTAGGGGACAGGGAGATTCGTCCTATCGCTACACCTTC.

This clone appeared a few times. The chain couples TRBV4-1 to TRBJ1-6, with no clear D. The CDR3 loop spans 15 amino acids. Germline assignment: CDR1 MGHRA and CDR2 YSYEKL. Trimming pared 0 bases from V and 10 bases from J, leaving 13 bases between. In DNA form, the CDR3 reads TGCGCCAGCAGCCAAGACGGGAGTAGTTCCTCACCCCTCCACTTT. Translation: CASSQDGSSSSPLHF.

The J gene is TRBJ1-4, the V gene TRBV9; D gene unclear. Germline V CDR1 and CDR2: SGDLS, YYNGEE. Trimming stripped 0 bases from V and 4 bases from J, with 7 bases between. The CDR3 is made up of 14 amino acids. The DNA of the CDR3 is TGTGCCAGCAGCGTAGGAGCGGGTAATGAAAAACTGTTTTTT. Translating it yields CASSVGAGNEKLFF.

The rearrangement uses TRBV7-9 and TRBJ1-3, with D perhaps matching TRBD1 (6 bases). The CDR3 covers 16 residues. The ends were cut back, 7 bases at V and 2 bases at J, with 18 bases in the middle. Germline V CDR1 and CDR2: SEHNR, FQNEAQ (reference sequence). The CDR3: CASILHGRGPGNTIYF. In DNA, the CDR3 is TGTGCCAGCATACTGCATGGCAGGGGACCTGGAAACACCATATATTTT.

The chain uses TRBV16 and TRBJ1-2; 8 nucleotides agree with TRBD1. CDR1 is KGHSY, CDR2 FQNENV, per germline. With V trimmed by 4 bases and J by 1 base, 8 bases remained unmatched. The CDR3 extends over 16 amino acids. The CDR3 reads CASSPTRGPVNYGYTF. The CDR3 coding sequence is TGTGCCAGCAGCCCAACCAGGGGGCCGGTTAACTATGGCTACACCTTC.

V usage is TRBV29-1 and J usage is TRBJ2-1; no reliable D call. The V gene lost 6 bases and the J gene lost 1 base, with 22 bases spanning the gap. The CDR3 totals 17 residues. Germline-derived CDR1 and CDR2 are SQVTM and ANQGSEA. The CDR3 loop reads CSVSPTTLLRSYNEQFF. For the CDR3, the DNA is TGCAGCGTGAGCCCAACGACACTGTTAAGGTCCTACAATGAGCAGTTCTTC.

The rearrangement links TRBV18 to TRBJ2-5; TRBD1 matches 10 bases. The CDR3 loop spans 15 amino acids. Germline CDR1 KGHSH, CDR2 LQKENI. The trim removed 8 bases at V and 4 bases at J, leaving 10 bases unmatched. The CDR3 bases are TGTGCCAGCGCAAGACAGGGGGCGCGGGGAGAGACCCAGTACTTC. Protein: CASARQGARGETQYF.

The rearrangement links TRBV6-4 to TRBJ1-6; tentatively, D is TRBD1 (5 bases). Per germline, CDR1 MRHNA and CDR2 SNTAGT. This CDR3 contains 15 residues. Trimming cost V 3 bases and J 10 bases, with 16 bases left between them. CDR3 region: CASSERRGERSPLHF. In nucleotides, the CDR3 is TGTGCCAGCAGTGAGAGACGGGGGGAACGGTCACCCCTCCACTTT.